This T cell receptor beta chain is drawn from a study of control samples from healthy donors and cancer patients. The repertoire was sequenced with immunoSEQ multiplex PCR; TCRdb's copy has only in-frame clones and lacks some. The sample contains fewer than 85,000 clones, about 94% of which appear only once. Sequenced sample: blood. The sequence derives from a young woman in good health.

CDR3 region: CASSLGHRNTEAFF. CDR3 sequence (DNA): TGTGCCAGCAGCTTGGGACATCGGAACACTGAAGCTTTCTTT. V gene TRBV5-6 combines with J gene TRBJ1-1; D gene unclear. The CDR3 length is 14 residues. Germline V gene lookup returns CDR1 SGHDT and CDR2 YYEEEE. Deletions cut 0 bases from V and 1 base from J, with 7 bases between. The full variable domain, in which reference TRBV5-6 and TRBJ1-1 provide the parts outside the CDR3, is DAGVTQSPTHLIKTRGQQVTLRCSPKSGHDTVSWYQQALGQGPQFIFQYYEEEERQRGNFPDRFSGHQFPNYSSELNVNALLLGDSALYLCASSLGHRNTEAFFGQGTRLTVV.